The present T cell receptor (beta chain) was sequenced within a study of T cells in Graves' hyperthyroidism and ophthalmopathy. CDR1 is MDHEN and CDR2 is SYDVKM in the germline V gene. V lost 7 bases and J lost 0, with 13 bases in between. This CDR3 is built from 14 residues. RNA transcripts provided the source from which TCR beta CDR3 regions were amplified. The HTBI primer set served for first-round RT-PCR of the TCR CDR3. Each CDR3 protein gets one entry after TCRdb re-called the multiplex PCR reads with MiXCR. The sample has 650,000 to 700,000 distinct CDR3 sequences; roughly 17% are singletons. This clonotype was found a few times.

V gene TRBV28 combines with J gene TRBJ2-7; the D gene is possibly TRBD2 (5 bases). Sequencing was carried out using blood. This sequence was found in a man aged 50 or older with Graves' hyperthyroidism. CDR3 nucleotides: TGTGCCAGCACCCCAAGGAGGAGCTCCTACGAGCAGTACTTC. The encoded protein is CASTPRRSSYEQYF. The whole variable domain, filled in from reference TRBV28 and TRBJ2-7, reads DVKVTQSSRYLVKRTGEKVFLECVQDMDHENMFWYRQDPGLGLRLIYFSYDVKMKEKGDIPEGYSVSREKKERFSLILESASTNQTSMYLCASTPRRSSYEQYFGPGTRLTVT.